The 11 T cell receptor beta chains below all came from one sample that was sequenced in a study of T cells in Graves' hyperthyroidism and ophthalmopathy. From RNA transcripts, TCR beta CDR3 regions were amplified. HTBI primers were used for first-round RT-PCR of the TCR CDR3. TCRdb re-derived calls from the multiplex PCR reads in MiXCR, one entry per CDR3 protein. The table includes under 500,000 distinct CDR3 sequences, over 11% detected once. The sequenced sample consisted of blood. The receptor source for this set is a man in his fifties with Graves' ophthalmopathy.

This clonotype has a count of ten or more. The J gene is TRBJ2-3, the V gene TRBV20-1, with unresolved D. The CDR3 contains 11 residues. CDR1 and CDR2 (germline): DFQATT, SNEGSKA (reference sequence). Trimming took 5 bases from V and 0 from J, leaving 3 bases between them. CDR3 loop: CSAPSTDTQYF. The DNA of the CDR3 is TGCAGTGCTCCGAGCACAGATACGCAGTATTTT.

This clonotype was counted a few times. This chain joins TRBV6-4 and TRBJ2-2; D gene ambiguous. Germline lookup yields CDR1 MRHNA and CDR2 SNTAGT. This CDR3 is 13 amino acids long. V was clipped by 2 bases and J by 1 base, with 2 bases between them. In nucleotides, the CDR3 is TGTGCCAGCAGTGACGGGAACACCGGGGAGCTGTTTTTT. It translates to CASSDGNTGELFF.

This clonotype came up many times. The CDR3 protein is CASSGHNEQFF. For the CDR3, the DNA is TGTGCCAGCTCGGGACACAATGAGCAGTTCTTC. The rearrangement uses TRBV2 and TRBJ2-1; either TRBD1 or TRBD2 may supply D (5 bases each). The germline gives CDR1 SNHLY, CDR2 FYNNEI. There are 11 residues in the CDR3. Between the trimmed V and J ends, which lost 8 bases and 5 bases, there was a span of 7 bases.

This clonotype was detected ten times or more. The chain employs TRBV3-1 and TRBJ2-1; D uncertain. V lost 0 bases to trimming and J lost 4 bases, with 4 bases between them. Germline V lookup: CDR1 LGHDT, CDR2 YNNKEL (reference sequence). The CDR3 contains 13 residues. This CDR3 reads CASSQDPYNEQFF. The CDR3 nucleotides are TGTGCCAGCAGCCAAGACCCATACAATGAGCAGTTCTTC.

This clonotype was seen a few times. The V and J genes are TRBV28 and TRBJ2-1, with 9 bases matching TRBD2. Germline CDR1 reads MDHEN; CDR2 reads SYDVKM. V was clipped by 5 bases and J by 8 bases; unmatched bases: 16. This CDR3 is built from 17 residues. The CDR3 DNA is TGTGCCAGCAGTCTAAAGGGGGATAGCGGGAGTAGTTATGAGCAGTTCTTC. Its protein product is CASSLKGDSGSSYEQFF.

This clonotype was seen a few times. V and J are TRBV10-2 and TRBJ2-5; TRBD2 matches at 11 bases. V gave up 0 bases and J gave up 3 bases; unmatched junction bases: 0. There are 15 residues in the CDR3. Per the germline V gene, CDR1 is WSHSY and CDR2 is SAAADI. CDR3 sequence reads: CASSESSGREETQYF. The CDR3 region has the DNA TGCGCCAGCAGTGAGTCTAGCGGGAGGGAAGAGACCCAGTACTTC.

This clonotype appeared many times. The chain uses TRBV12-3 or TRBV12-4 and TRBJ2-7; 7 bases align to TRBD2. V gave up 6 bases and J gave up 1 base; unmatched junction bases: 6. This CDR3 region has 14 residues. CDR3 region: CASRVGDYSYEQYF. The CDR3, as DNA: TGTGCCAGCAGGGTCGGGGACTATTCCTACGAGCAGTACTTC.

This clonotype was picked up many times. As DNA, the CDR3 is TGCAGTGCTGGAGGAGGAAGCTACGAGCAGTACTTC. Its translation is CSAGGGSYEQYF. The chain couples TRBV20-1 to TRBJ2-7, with D possibly TRBD2 on 5 matching bases. Trimming shortened V by 5 bases and J by 3 bases, and 11 bases separated the two germline ends. Germline V lookup: CDR1 DFQATT, CDR2 SNEGSKA (reference sequence). This CDR3 contains 12 residues.

This clonotype has a count of ten or more. The chain couples TRBV29-1 to TRBJ2-1, with a weak D call TRBD2 (6 bases). This CDR3 comprises 12 residues. Germline V CDR1 and CDR2: SQVTM, ANQGSEA. V was cut by 3 bases and J by 8 bases, with 11 bases left in between. CDR3 residues: CSVEEGVDEQFF. The CDR3 DNA reads TGCAGCGTTGAGGAGGGAGTCGATGAGCAGTTCTTC.

The V call is TRBV7-3, the J call TRBJ2-7; D unclear. The CDR3 has 10 amino acids. CDR1 and CDR2 from the germline V gene are SGHTA and FQGTGA. With 5 bases removed from V and 5 bases from J, the gap between germline ends came to 4 bases. The CDR3 nucleotides read TGTGCCAGCAGCGACCACGAGCAGTACTTC. It yields the protein CASSDHEQYF.

V is TRBV20-1 and J is TRBJ1-3, with D possibly matching TRBD1 (5 bases). Looked up from germline, CDR1 is DFQATT and CDR2 is SNEGSKA (reference sequence). The germline V and J ends were trimmed by 3 bases and 3 bases, with 15 bases remaining between them. The CDR3 length is 15 residues. Here the CDR3 reads CSARAYRSSGNTIYF. In DNA form, the CDR3 reads TGCAGTGCTAGGGCTTACAGGAGCAGTGGAAACACCATATATTTT.